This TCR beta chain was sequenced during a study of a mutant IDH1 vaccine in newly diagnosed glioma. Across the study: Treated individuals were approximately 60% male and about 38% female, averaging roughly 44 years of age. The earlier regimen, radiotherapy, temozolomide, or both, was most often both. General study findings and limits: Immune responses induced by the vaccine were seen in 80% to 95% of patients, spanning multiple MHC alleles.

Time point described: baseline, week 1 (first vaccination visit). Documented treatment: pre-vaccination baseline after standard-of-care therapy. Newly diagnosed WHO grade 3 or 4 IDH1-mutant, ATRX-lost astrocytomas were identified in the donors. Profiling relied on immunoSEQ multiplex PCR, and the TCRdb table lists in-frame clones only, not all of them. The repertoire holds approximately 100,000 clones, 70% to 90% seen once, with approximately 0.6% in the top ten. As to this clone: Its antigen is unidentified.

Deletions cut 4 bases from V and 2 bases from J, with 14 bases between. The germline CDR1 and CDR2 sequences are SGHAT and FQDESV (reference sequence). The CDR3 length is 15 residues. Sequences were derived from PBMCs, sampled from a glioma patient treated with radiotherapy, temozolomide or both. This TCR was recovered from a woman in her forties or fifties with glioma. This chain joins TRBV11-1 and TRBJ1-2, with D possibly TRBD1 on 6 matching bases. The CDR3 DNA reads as TGTGCCAGCAGCTCCAGTCGGACAGTAAACTATGGCTACACCTTC. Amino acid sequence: CASSSSRTVNYGYTF.